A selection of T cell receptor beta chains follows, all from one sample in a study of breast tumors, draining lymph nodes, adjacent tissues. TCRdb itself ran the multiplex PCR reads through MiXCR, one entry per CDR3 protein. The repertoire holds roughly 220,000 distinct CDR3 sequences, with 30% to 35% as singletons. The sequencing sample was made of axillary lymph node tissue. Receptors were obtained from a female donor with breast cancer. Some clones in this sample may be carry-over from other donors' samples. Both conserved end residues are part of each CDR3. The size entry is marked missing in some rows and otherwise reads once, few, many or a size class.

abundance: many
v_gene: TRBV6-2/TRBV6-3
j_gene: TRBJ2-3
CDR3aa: CASSKLQGYTQYF

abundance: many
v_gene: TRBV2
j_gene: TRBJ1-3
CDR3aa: CASSEARAGNTIYF

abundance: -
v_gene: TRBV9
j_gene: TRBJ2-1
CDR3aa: CASSRGLAPLRYNEQFF

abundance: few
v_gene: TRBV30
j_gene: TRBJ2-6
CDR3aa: CAWSVIGVGANVLTF

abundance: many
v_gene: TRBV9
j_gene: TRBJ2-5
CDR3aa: CASSVGGQETQYF

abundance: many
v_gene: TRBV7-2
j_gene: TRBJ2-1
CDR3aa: CASSLTKIEQFF

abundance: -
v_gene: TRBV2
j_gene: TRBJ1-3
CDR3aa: CASSEQGATYGYTIYF

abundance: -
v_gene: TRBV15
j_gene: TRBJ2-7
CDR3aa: CATSRSPGTGGPYEQYF

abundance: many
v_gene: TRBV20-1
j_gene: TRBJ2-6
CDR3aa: CSAHTGSRTGANVLTF

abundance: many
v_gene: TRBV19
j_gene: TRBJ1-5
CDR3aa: CASSGRNSNQPQHF

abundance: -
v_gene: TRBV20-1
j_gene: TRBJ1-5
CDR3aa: CSARTGVSNQPQHF

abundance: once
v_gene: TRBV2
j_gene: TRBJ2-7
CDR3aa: CASRGTSGMNDEQYF

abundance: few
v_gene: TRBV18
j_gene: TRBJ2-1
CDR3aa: CASAGSSYNEQFF

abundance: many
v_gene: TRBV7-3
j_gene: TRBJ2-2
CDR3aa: CASSLGPRGGTGELFF

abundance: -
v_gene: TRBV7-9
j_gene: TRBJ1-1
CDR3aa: CASSTGTGGRDTEPFF